This TCR beta chain was captured in a study of OX40 agonist ivuxolimab in advanced cancers. Describing the broader study: Ivuxolimab was an agonistic, fully human IgG2 monoclonal antibody directed against OX40 (CD134), a costimulatory receptor. Of the approximately 50 dose-escalation patients, hepatocellular carcinoma was present in around 20, melanoma in approximately 15, renal cell carcinoma in 9 and head and neck cancer in 9. Intravenous ivuxolimab was administered to patients every 2 weeks at six dose levels: 0.01, 0.1, 0.3, 1.5, 3 and 10 mg/kg. The paper reports the monotherapy dose-escalation portion (N of about 54 patients) of the phase I ivuxolimab trial. Partial responses were achieved by three dose-escalation patients, of whom one had hepatocellular carcinoma and two had cutaneous melanoma. Prior anti-PD-1, anti-PD-L1 or anti-CTLA-4 therapy was permitted, and less than 45% of dose-escalation patients had received checkpoint inhibitors. In the dose-escalation cohort, more than 80% of patients were male, and the mean age was 60 years with a range of roughly 23 to 90. Peripheral TCRbeta sequencing aimed to test whether ivuxolimab altered TCR sequence diversity and caused clonal T-cell expansion.

The CDR3 runs 12 amino acids, cysteine and phenylalanine included. Just CDR3 DNA is preserved here, 36 bases in frame from base 1. CDR1 and CDR2 are drawn from the germline V gene: MDHEN, SYDVKM. The germline ends are 15 bases apart after V is trimmed by 6 bases and J by 10 bases. For sequencing of the TCRbeta CDR3 region, genomic DNA was extracted from the sorted cells. TCRbeta CDR3 regions were sequenced using the immunoSEQ Assay. TCRdb's version of the immuneACCESS table is confined to in-frame rearrangements and falls short of the full clone set. An unresolved V gene accounts for under half of the shortfall where checked; the remainder is of unknown origin. A total of approximately 58,000 clones appear in this sample, more than 75% of them only once. Around 2.7% of the sample rests with the top ten. Patients with autoimmune disease history or receiving systemic immunosuppression were excluded from the trial. Peripheral blood for TCR sequencing was drawn from every dose cohort at baseline, at cycle 4 day 1 and at cycle 7 day 1. The samples were taken from a phase I, first-in-human, multicenter, open-label dose-escalation trial of ivuxolimab. The trial enrolled adults with locally advanced or metastatic head and neck squamous cell, hepatocellular, melanoma or renal cell carcinoma. Before TCR sequencing, CD4+ T cells and CD8+ T cells from peripheral blood were sorted into separate populations.

Points the paper makes about the study in general: In partial responders in the 0.1-3.0 mg/kg groups, normalized peripheral clonal expansion was found to be among the lowest, especially among CD8+ T cells. At doses of 0.1 to 3.0 mg/kg, clonal expansion of both CD4+ and CD8+ blood T cells was observed from baseline to week 6. Low levels of normalized T-cell clonal expansion were also seen in some patients who did not respond. Which antigens the clonally expanded peripheral T cells were specific for was not determined. After ivuxolimab, expanded clones were on average more numerous among CD8+ T cells than among CD4+ T cells.

Details on this clone: The antigen this receptor binds is unknown. No base qualities exist here, and no much larger clone lies one base off it.

This TCR came from an adult with an advanced solid tumor such as melanoma, head and neck, liver or kidney cancer. The source material was CD4+ or CD8+ T cells sorted from blood, sampled in a trial of the OX40 agonist ivuxolimab. This chain is built from TRBV28 and TRBJ1-1; there is no confident call for the D gene. The DNA reads TGTGCCAGCAGGGTATCTTCGTGGGGAGCTTTCTTT. It encodes CASRVSSWGAFF.